This T cell receptor (beta chain) emerged from a study of identical twins' blood T cells. Study-wide points: Top TCRbeta clonotypes were shared more with twin than unrelated donors.

Concerning this clonotype itself: Antigen: not known.

The CDR3 totals 18 residues. Trimming took 1 base from V and 1 from J, leaving 16 bases between them. Six healthy women, forming three identical twin pairs, donated samples. Each TCR cDNA library carried sample-specific barcodes on both ends. TCRdb independently ran MiXCR on the 5' RACE reads; one entry per CDR3 protein. The sample yields around 380,000 distinct CDR3 sequences, over 25% seen once. The source of this sequence is a woman aged 18 to 55 in good health. The genes are TRBV12-3 or TRBV12-4 and TRBJ1-4, with D tentatively TRBD1 (5 bases). The material sequenced was PBMCs. The CDR3 loop reads CASSLDRGIRGTNEKLFF. In DNA, the CDR3 is TGTGCCAGCAGTTTAGATCGGGGGATTAGGGGAACTAATGAAAAACTGTTTTTT.